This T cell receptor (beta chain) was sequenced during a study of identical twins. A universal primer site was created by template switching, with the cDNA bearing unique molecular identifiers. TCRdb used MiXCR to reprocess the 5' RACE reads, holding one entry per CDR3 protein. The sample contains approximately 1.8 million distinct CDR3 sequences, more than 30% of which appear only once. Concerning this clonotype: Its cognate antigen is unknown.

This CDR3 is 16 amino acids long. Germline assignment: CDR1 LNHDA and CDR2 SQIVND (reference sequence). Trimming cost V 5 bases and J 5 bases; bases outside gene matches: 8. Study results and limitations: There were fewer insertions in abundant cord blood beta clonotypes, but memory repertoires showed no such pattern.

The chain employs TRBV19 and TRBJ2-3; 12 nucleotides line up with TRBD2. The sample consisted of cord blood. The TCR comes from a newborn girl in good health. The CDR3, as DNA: TGTGCCAGTAGTCGGCCTAGCGGGGGGGTAGGAGATACGCAGTATTTT. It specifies CASSRPSGGVGDTQYF.